This TCR beta chain stems from a study of control samples from healthy donors and cancer patients. This CDR3 region has 15 residues. Between the trimmed V and J ends, which lost 3 bases and 4 bases, there was a span of 14 bases. Germline-derived CDR1 and CDR2 are SGHDT and YYEEEE. The data were produced by immunoSEQ multiplex PCR, yet TCRdb's version contains in-frame clones alone and is incomplete. This sample yields 150,000 to 200,000 clones, of which 85% to 90% are seen a single time; approximately 1.4% belongs to the top ten. This chain joins TRBV5-6 and TRBJ2-1; weak D call: TRBD1 (5 bases). Sequenced sample: blood. This receptor was identified in a woman in her fifties or sixties in good health. The CDR3 is CASSWWGTGYNEQFF. The CDR3 nucleotides are TGTGCCAGCAGCTGGTGGGGAACAGGATACAATGAGCAGTTCTTC.